This T cell receptor beta chain emerged from a study of Graves' ophthalmopathy and Graves' hyperthyroidism. The length of the CDR3 is 11 amino acids, counting both ends. Germline loops: CDR1 DFQATT, CDR2 SNEGSKA (reference sequence). Beta-chain TCR CDR3 regions were amplified from RNA transcripts. The first round was an RT-PCR with HTBI primers, and the second round was a multiplex PCR. TCRdb fed the multiplex PCR reads into MiXCR, producing one record per CDR3 protein. The sample records over a million distinct CDR3 sequences, 35% to 40% being singletons. A single count supports this clonotype. The conserved final phenylalanine or tryptophan is absent from the CDR3, which likely points to a read error. The DNA is omitted, as the CDR3 cannot be located on it reliably, and the CDR3 follows TCRdb's listing.

This chain joins TRBV20-1 and TRBJ2-6; whether TRBD1, the table's D call, matches the DNA was not checked. The sequence came from an adult man with Graves' hyperthyroidism. Source material: peripheral blood or thyroid tissue (not recorded which). CDR3 loop: CSAASGWRERV.